Below, 26 T cell receptor beta chains from the same sample are listed, as sequenced in a study of T-cell reconstitution after alpha-beta-depleted transplantation in children. It was with unique molecular identifiers that the TCRbeta library was prepared. TCRdb reprocessed the PCR reads with MiXCR, giving one entry per CDR3 protein. The table shows roughly 350,000 distinct CDR3 sequences, with 9% to 12% occurring only once. The source was PBMCs from the stem cell graft donor, collected from the stem cell graft. These receptors all stem from a human donor who donated a stem cell graft to a child with acute lymphoblastic leukemia.

This clonotype was seen at least ten times. This chain uses TRBV7-9 with TRBJ2-1; TRBD1 agrees at 7 bases. V was clipped by 5 bases and J by 3 bases; unmatched bases: 4. This CDR3 comprises 14 residues. Germline V lookup: CDR1 SEHNR, CDR2 FQNEAQ (reference sequence). CDR3 coding DNA: TGTGCCAGCAGCCCCGGGGACAGCTACAATGAGCAGTTCTTC. Translating it yields CASSPGDSYNEQFF.

A few counts support this clonotype. This chain links TRBV20-1 with TRBJ1-6; D not resolved. Trimming stripped 2 bases from V and 9 bases from J, with 8 bases between. From germline, CDR1 is DFQATT and CDR2 SNEGSKA (reference sequence). The CDR3 extends over 12 amino acids. The CDR3 DNA follows: TGCAGTGCTAGAACGGGCCCTTCACCCCTCCACTTT. Translated, it gives CSARTGPSPLHF.

The table lists this clonotype with a few counts. The chain couples TRBV7-2 to TRBJ1-1; D gene ambiguous. CDR1 and CDR2 (germline): SGHTA, FQGNSA. The V end was cut by 1 base, the J end by 0 bases, with 9 bases between. CDR3 length: 15 amino acids. The CDR3, as DNA: TGTGCCAGCAGCTTAGAAGAACTCATGAACACTGAAGCTTTCTTT. Amino acid sequence: CASSLEELMNTEAFF.

This clonotype has ten or more counts. V gene TRBV19 combines with J gene TRBJ1-1; D uncertain. The CDR3 is 13 residues long. CDR1 is LNHDA, CDR2 SQIVND, per germline (reference sequence). V lost 3 bases to trimming and J lost 4 bases, with 9 bases between them. The CDR3 region has the DNA TGTGCCAGTAGTATTGTAGGGTTCACTGAAGCTTTCTTT. As protein: CASSIVGFTEAFF.

This clonotype was counted a few times. The J gene is TRBJ2-3, the V gene TRBV20-1; tentative D call: TRBD1 (5 bases). The V and J ends lost 1 base and 4 bases respectively, with 27 bases between them. This CDR3 has 19 residues. Per germline, CDR1 DFQATT and CDR2 SNEGSKA (reference sequence). The CDR3 here is CSARVPGPRVLGAADTQYF. The CDR3 nucleotides are TGCAGTGCTAGAGTTCCGGGCCCCCGGGTACTTGGGGCCGCAGATACGCAGTATTTT.

Ten or more counts support this clonotype. This sequence joins TRBV10-3 and TRBJ2-3, with TRBD2 matching over 9 bases. The CDR3 has 15 amino acids. V trimming: 10 bases; J trimming: 3 bases; junction bases outside the gene matches: 11. From germline, CDR1 is ENHRY and CDR2 SYGVKD. CDR3 amino acids: CATTISGSTTDTQYF. The CDR3 DNA sequence: TGTGCCACCACAATTAGCGGGAGTACGACAGATACGCAGTATTTT.

This clonotype showed up many times. The chain carries TRBV5-4 and TRBJ2-1; 8 bases are a match to TRBD2. Trimming cost V 4 bases and J 7 bases; bases outside gene matches: 4. The germline V gene has CDR1 SGHNT and CDR2 YYREEE (reference sequence). The length of the CDR3 is 13 residues. The CDR3 nucleotides are TGTGCCAGCAGCGGGACTAGTGGTAATGAGCAGTTCTTC. Protein sequence: CASSGTSGNEQFF.

The rearrangement joins TRBV28 to TRBJ1-2, with 11 nucleotides matching TRBD1. This CDR3 is built from 15 residues. Germline CDR1 and CDR2: MDHEN and SYDVKM. J was trimmed by 4 bases and V by 5 bases; bases with no gene match: 6. The CDR3 DNA sequence: TGTGCCAGCAGTCCCGGGACAGGGGGAGTCTATGGCTACACCTTC. It specifies CASSPGTGGVYGYTF.

This clonotype was observed at least ten times. The gene calls are TRBV9 and TRBJ2-3; D gene uncertain. CDR3 size: 14 residues. Trimming cost V 0 bases and J 2 bases, with 7 bases left between them. Per the germline V gene, CDR1 is SGDLS and CDR2 is YYNGEE. The CDR3 bases are TGTGCCAGCAGCGTAGGAACCTTCACAGATACGCAGTATTTT. Its translation is CASSVGTFTDTQYF.

The V gene is TRBV7-2, the J gene TRBJ2-5; D might be TRBD1 (5 bases). There are 11 residues in the CDR3. CDR1 is SGHTA and CDR2 is FQGNSA in the germline V gene. V was trimmed by 7 bases and J by 5 bases, leaving 8 bases between them. The CDR3 sequence: CASKKGETQYF. The DNA of the CDR3 is TGTGCCAGCAAGAAGGGGGAGACCCAGTACTTC.

This clonotype was observed at least ten times. The chain joins TRBV27 to TRBJ2-1, with TRBD1 matching over 8 bases. Germline assignment: CDR1 MNHEY and CDR2 SMNVEV (reference sequence). The J segment lost 7 bases and the V segment lost 4 bases, leaving 6 bases of the junction unmatched. The CDR3 has 14 amino acids. CDR3 DNA sequence: TGTGCCAGCAGTTCCGGACAGGGTATGAATGAGCAGTTCTTC. Residues: CASSSGQGMNEQFF.

This clonotype has a handful of counts. The J gene is TRBJ2-1, the V gene TRBV5-1; 8 bases are a match to TRBD2. The junction had 20 bases not matched to a gene; V was cut back by 4 bases and J by 5 bases. Germline assignment: CDR1 SGHRS and CDR2 YFSETQ. CDR3 length: 19 residues. Written as DNA, the CDR3 is TGCGCCAGCAGCCCCGCGGGGGATTTAGCCGGGAGGGCCCACAATGAGCAGTTCTTC. Its protein product is CASSPAGDLAGRAHNEQFF.

The V gene is TRBV12-3 or TRBV12-4, the J gene TRBJ2-2, with TRBD2 matching 13 bases. With 8 bases clipped from V and 2 bases from J, the junction kept 14 bases outside the gene matches. The CDR3 contains 19 residues. CDR3 loop: CASCPRLAGGPLNTGELFF. In DNA form, the CDR3 reads TGTGCCAGCTGTCCCCGACTAGCGGGAGGTCCCCTAAACACCGGGGAGCTGTTTTTT.

Ten or more counts support this clonotype. This chain connects TRBV7-2 to TRBJ2-3; TRBD2 matches at 12 bases. Trimming at V came to 2 bases and at J to 6 bases, leaving 3 bases not matched to a gene. Looked up from germline, CDR1 is SGHTA and CDR2 is FQGNSA. There are 15 residues in the CDR3. The CDR3, as DNA: TGTGCCAGCAGCTTAATGACTAGCGGGAGCGATACGCAGTATTTT. Protein product: CASSLMTSGSDTQYF.

At least ten counts were recorded for this clonotype. DNA for the CDR3: TGTGCCAGCAGCTTATTGGGCTCTGGGGCCAACGTCCTGACTTTC. It translates to CASSLLGSGANVLTF. V is TRBV7-2 and J is TRBJ2-6; D not resolved. The length of the CDR3 is 15 residues. Germline V CDR1 and CDR2: SGHTA, FQGNSA. Trimming pared 2 bases from V and 0 bases from J, leaving 5 bases between.

Only a few counts were recorded for this clonotype. This chain joins TRBV12-3 or TRBV12-4 and TRBJ2-1; unclear D gene. Trimming removed 5 bases from V and 0 bases from J, with 11 bases in between. This CDR3 is 15 amino acids long. The CDR3 loop reads CASSPGPHSYNEQFF. CDR3 coding DNA: TGTGCCAGCAGTCCCGGGCCTCACTCCTACAATGAGCAGTTCTTC.

The rearrangement joins TRBV18 to TRBJ1-2, with D possibly matching TRBD1 (6 bases). CDR3 length equals 13 residues. The V end lost 6 bases, the J end lost 8 bases, and 16 bases lay between the germline ends. From germline, CDR1 is KGHSH and CDR2 LQKENI. In DNA, the CDR3 is TGTGCCAGCTCCCCTGTCCCAGGGGAGGGCTACACCTTC. As protein: CASSPVPGEGYTF.

This clonotype appeared a few times. Here the CDR3 reads CASSSLLAGAGDTQYF. The CDR3 region has the DNA TGTGCCAGCAGCTCTTTACTAGCGGGAGCCGGAGATACGCAGTATTTT. The gene calls are TRBV7-8 and TRBJ2-3; 11 bases are a match to TRBD2. CDR1 is SGHVS and CDR2 is FQNEAQ in the germline V gene. V was clipped by 4 bases and J by 5 bases; unmatched bases: 8. This CDR3 is 16 amino acids long.

This clonotype occurred a few times. The rearrangement joins TRBV4-1 to TRBJ2-1; 11 bases map to TRBD2. The germline CDR1 and CDR2 sequences are MGHRA and YSYEKL. After removal of 3 bases from V and 5 bases from J, the junction contained 6 bases not matched to a gene. There are 16 residues in the CDR3. The CDR3 sequence is CASSHQKLAGDNEQFF. CDR3 coding DNA: TGCGCCAGCAGCCATCAAAAACTAGCGGGAGACAATGAGCAGTTCTTC.

The V call is TRBV7-2, the J call TRBJ2-5; D gene uncertain. The CDR3 contains 15 residues. Per germline, CDR1 SGHTA and CDR2 FQGNSA. Between the trimmed V and J ends, which lost 1 base and 3 bases, there was a span of 12 bases. The CDR3 nucleotides read TGTGCCAGCAGCTTAGGCTTCGCAGAAGAAGAGACCCAGTACTTC. Protein: CASSLGFAEEETQYF.

This rearrangement joins TRBV10-2 to TRBJ2-3; TRBD2 matches 10 bases. J lost 6 bases, V lost 2 bases, and 8 bases had no gene match. Germline loops: CDR1 WSHSY, CDR2 SAAADI. This CDR3 has 16 residues. The DNA of the CDR3 is TGCGCCAGCAGTGAGGCCCTAGCGGGAGTGGGTGATACGCAGTATTTT. Amino acids: CASSEALAGVGDTQYF.

The chain recombines TRBV2 with TRBJ1-5, with 9 bases identical to TRBD1. This CDR3 is built from 17 residues. Trimming removed 5 bases from V and 1 base from J; junction bases left unmatched: 9. The germline gives CDR1 SNHLY, CDR2 FYNNEI. DNA for the CDR3: TGTGCCAGCAGTCTATACAGGGGGCATTACAGCAATCAGCCCCAGCATTTT. Its protein is CASSLYRGHYSNQPQHF.

The chain is built from TRBV12-3 or TRBV12-4 and TRBJ2-1; D possibly corresponds to TRBD1 (5 bases). V was trimmed by 7 bases and J by 4 bases, leaving 14 bases between them. CDR3 length: 14 amino acids. For the CDR3, the DNA is TGTGCCAGCAATCCAGGGTCGCCTTACAATGAGCAGTTCTTC. Its protein product is CASNPGSPYNEQFF.

The chain is built from TRBV7-8 and TRBJ2-5, with D perhaps TRBD1 (5 bases). V was pared by 5 bases and J by 3 bases, with 13 bases between. Germline-derived CDR1 and CDR2 are SGHVS and FQNEAQ. The CDR3 contains 14 residues. CDR3 amino acids: CASSRQLLKETQYF. Here the CDR3 DNA reads TGTGCCAGCAGCCGACAGTTATTGAAAGAGACCCAGTACTTC.

This clonotype was found a few times. The CDR3 reads CASSDFTGRGTQYF. Written as DNA, the CDR3 is TGTGCCAGCAGTGATTTTACCGGGCGGGGGACCCAGTACTTC. J is TRBJ2-5 and V is TRBV25-1; D might be TRBD2 (6 bases). The CDR3 runs to 14 residues. The germline CDR1 and CDR2 sequences are MGHDK and SYGVNS. Trimming took off 3 bases at V and 7 bases at J, with 15 bases between the two ends.

The chain recombines TRBV6-2 or TRBV6-3 with TRBJ1-2, with a weak D call TRBD1 (6 bases). CDR3 size: 13 residues. V shed 6 bases and J shed 5 bases, with 13 bases lying between them. From germline, CDR1 is MNHEY and CDR2 SVGEGT. CDR3 sequence reads: CASRQGLSYGYTF. CDR3 bases: TGTGCCAGCAGACAGGGTCTCTCGTATGGCTACACCTTC.